This TCR beta chain was found in a study of early T cells in non-severe SARS-CoV-2 infection (dated by TCRdb to about 2021). General notes on the study: Bulk RNA from unsorted whole blood was used for TCR sequencing, so alpha and beta chains could not be paired.

General study outcomes and caveats: VDJdb matching was skewed toward anti-spike CD8 responses, so virus-specific expansions were likely underestimated and private and CD4 specificities were missed.

Receptors were amplified or captured by 5' RACE. TCRdb lists the instrument as NextSeq 500. Unique molecular identifiers were attached to individual cDNA molecules in the TCR library protocol so that sequencing error and PCR bias could be corrected. Sequencing covered both TCR alpha and beta chains, and within each sample the abundances of alpha and beta sequences were tightly co-correlated. Per the authors' processing: Decombinator V4 was used to annotate TCR sequences for V gene, J gene and CDR3. TCRs were defined as expanded if a significant change between any two time points was detected under a Poisson model with p below 0.0001. TCR abundances were normalised to the total number of TCRs sequenced per sample and were expressed as counts per million. TRAV1-2 paired with TRAJ12, TRAJ20 or TRAJ33 defined MAIT TCRs, while TRAV10 paired with TRAJ18 defined iNKT TCRs. A search of VDJdb, accessed on 1 November 2021, was run for TCRs annotated to CMV, EBV and SARS-CoV-2, with TCRs annotated for multiple antigens excluded. Using fastp at Q25 and MiXCR, TCRdb reprocessed the public reads and kept productive beta chains. Each CDR3 protein appears once, grouped with its most common genes and DNA. TCRdb, not the authors, supplied the V and J calls. Recorded for this sample are tens of thousands of distinct CDR3 sequences; 5.6% of them occurred a single time. The ten largest clones add up to under 8% of the sample.

Comments on this clonotype: The specificity of this receptor is unknown. Base qualities are missing; no much larger clone stands one base away.

This was a case-control study nested in a cohort of healthcare workers in London, UK, who had nasopharyngeal swab PCR tests and blood samples taken every week. Healthcare workers were recruited during the week of the UK lockdown, between 23 and 31 March 2020, and followed weekly for up to roughly 16 weeks. From the cysteine through the phenylalanine, the CDR3 covers 16 amino acids. Only the CDR3 region is kept as DNA, spanning 48 bases read in frame from base 1. V and J are truncated by 5 bases and 0 bases respectively, leaving an intervening sequence of 14 bases. Material for sequencing was whole blood. The origin of this receptor is an adult who was a healthcare worker with PCR-confirmed SARS-CoV-2 infection or an uninfected control (not recorded which). This chain is built from TRBV12-3 or TRBV12-4 and TRBJ1-3, with the D gene uncertain. The CDR3 reads as follows: CASSRIKGFSGNTIYF. The DNA reads TGTGCCAGCAGTCGTATCAAGGGTTTCTCTGGAAACACCATATATTTT.